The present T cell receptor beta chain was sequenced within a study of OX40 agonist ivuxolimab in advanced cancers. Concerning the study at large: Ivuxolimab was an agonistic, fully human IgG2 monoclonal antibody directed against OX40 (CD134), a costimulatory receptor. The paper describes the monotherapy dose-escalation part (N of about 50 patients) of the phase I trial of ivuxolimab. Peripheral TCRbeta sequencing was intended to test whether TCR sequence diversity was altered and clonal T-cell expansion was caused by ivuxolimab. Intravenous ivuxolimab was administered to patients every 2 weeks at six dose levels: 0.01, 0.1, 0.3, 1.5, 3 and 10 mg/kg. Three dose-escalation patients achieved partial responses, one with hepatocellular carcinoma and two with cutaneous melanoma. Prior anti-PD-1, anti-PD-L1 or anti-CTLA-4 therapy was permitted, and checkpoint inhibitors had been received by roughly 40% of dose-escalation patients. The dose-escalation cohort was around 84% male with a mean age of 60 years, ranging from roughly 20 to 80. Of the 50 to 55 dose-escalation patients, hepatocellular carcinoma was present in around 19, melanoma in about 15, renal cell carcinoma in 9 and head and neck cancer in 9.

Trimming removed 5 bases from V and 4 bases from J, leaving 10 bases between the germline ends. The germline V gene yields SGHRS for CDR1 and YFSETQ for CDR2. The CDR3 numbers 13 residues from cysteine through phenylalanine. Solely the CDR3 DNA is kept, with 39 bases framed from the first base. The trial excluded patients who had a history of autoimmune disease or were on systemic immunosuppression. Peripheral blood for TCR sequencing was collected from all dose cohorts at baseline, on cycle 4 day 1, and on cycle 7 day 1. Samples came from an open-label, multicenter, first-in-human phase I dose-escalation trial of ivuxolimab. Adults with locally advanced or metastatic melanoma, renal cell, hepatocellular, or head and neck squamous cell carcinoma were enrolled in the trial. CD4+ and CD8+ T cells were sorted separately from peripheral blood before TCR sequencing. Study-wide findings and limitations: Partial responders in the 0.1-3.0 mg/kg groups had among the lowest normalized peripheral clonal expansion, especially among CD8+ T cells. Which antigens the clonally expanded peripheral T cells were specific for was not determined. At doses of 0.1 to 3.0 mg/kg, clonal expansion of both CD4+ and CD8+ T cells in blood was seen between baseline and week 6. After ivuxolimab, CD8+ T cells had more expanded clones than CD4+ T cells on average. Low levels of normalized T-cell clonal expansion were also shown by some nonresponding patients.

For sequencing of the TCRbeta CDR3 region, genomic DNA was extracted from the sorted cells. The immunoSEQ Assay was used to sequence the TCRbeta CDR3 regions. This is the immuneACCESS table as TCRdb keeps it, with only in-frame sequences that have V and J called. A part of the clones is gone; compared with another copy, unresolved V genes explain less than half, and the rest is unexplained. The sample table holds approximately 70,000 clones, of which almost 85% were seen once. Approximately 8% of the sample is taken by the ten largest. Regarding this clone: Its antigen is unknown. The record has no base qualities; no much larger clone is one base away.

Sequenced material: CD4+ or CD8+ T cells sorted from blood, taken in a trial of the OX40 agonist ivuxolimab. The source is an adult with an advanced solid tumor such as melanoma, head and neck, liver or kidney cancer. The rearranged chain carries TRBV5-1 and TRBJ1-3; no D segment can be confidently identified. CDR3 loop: CASSHGQGNTIYF. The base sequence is TGCGCCAGCAGTCATGGGCAGGGAAACACCATATATTTT.